The clone carrying this TCR beta chain was detected ten times or more. This record comes from a study of regulatory T cells in long-lasting Graves disease. Documented time point: persistent/refractory GD, antithyroid drugs over 5 years with positive TRAb. Isolated PBMC RNA provided the starting material for the TCR library. Construction of the TCR beta libraries employed iRepertoire HTBI primers in conjunction with Arm-PCR of CDR3 regions. TCRdb reanalysed the multiplex PCR reads using MiXCR and keeps one entry per CDR3 protein. The sample yields about 460,000 distinct CDR3 sequences, approximately 23% seen once. The sequencing used peripheral blood mononuclear cells (PBMCs), collected when the disease was refractory, from a patient treated with antithyroid drugs. This sequence was found in a female donor with Graves disease.

The CDR3 DNA sequence: TGCAGCGTTGCGTTAGGGACAGGGGGGTCCTATCCCACCTACGAGCAGTACTTC. Encoded protein: CSVALGTGGSYPTYEQYF. The chain is built from TRBV29-1 and TRBJ2-7, with TRBD1 identical over 11 bases. The CDR3 spans 18 residues. In germline, CDR1 is SQVTM, CDR2 ANQGSEA. V was pared by 4 bases and J by 2 bases, with 16 bases of the junction left unmatched.